This T cell receptor (beta chain) was identified in a study of identical twins. Study-wide findings and caveats: For monozygotic twins, models underestimated out-of-frame TCR alpha sharing.

V lost 0 bases, J lost 8 bases, and 17 bases lay in between. Germline V lookup: CDR1 GTSNPN, CDR2 SVGIG (reference sequence). The CDR3 length is 15 residues. The cDNA had a unique molecular identifier and a template-switch universal primer site. One entry per CDR3 protein, called by TCRdb with MiXCR from the 5' RACE reads. The sample yields hundreds of thousands of distinct CDR3 sequences, more than 6.5% seen once. Concerning this clonotype: Its specificity is unknown.

These data also featured in a second study, about yellow fever vaccine responses in identical twins.

This clonotype originated in a woman aged 18-29 years in good health. The specimen was PBMCs. The chain recombines TRBV30 with TRBJ2-1; no firm D call. CDR3 loop: CAWSVPRGGVDEQFF. The CDR3 bases are TGTGCCTGGAGTGTGCCCCGCGGCGGAGTGGATGAGCAGTTCTTC. Using reference TRBV30 and TRBJ2-1 for the parts outside the CDR3, the full variable domain is SQTIHQWPATLVQPVGSPLSLECTVEGTSNPNLYWYRQAAGRGLQLLFYSVGIGQISSEVPQNLSASRPQDRQFILSSKKLLLSDSGFYLCAWSVPRGGVDEQFFGPGTRLTVL.